The present T cell receptor beta chain was sequenced within a study of blood T cell repertoires in COVID-19. Seattle enrolled patients during active infection and tracked them longitudinally. V shed 1 base and J shed 2 bases, with 18 bases lying between them. CDR1 is LGHNA and CDR2 is YNFKEQ in the germline V gene. This CDR3 is 17 amino acids long. In the original workflow: Counts of nucleated cells, estimated from reference gene primer amplification, were obtained. The method was immunoSEQ multiplex PCR; TCRdb's version includes in-frame clones alone and lacks a portion of them. That table supplies the V and J calls and clone size; D and trimming were determined from the DNA. The table includes fewer than 350,000 clones, about 86% detected once.

Source material: peripheral blood. V usage is TRBV4-2 and J usage is TRBJ2-7; possibly TRBD2 for D (5 bases). This TCR came from a woman in her twenties or thirties with COVID-19, enrolled during active disease. CDR3 amino acids: CASSQGVPDWETYEQYF. The DNA of the CDR3 is TGTGCCAGCAGCCAAGGGGTCCCGGATTGGGAGACCTACGAGCAGTACTTC.